This T cell receptor beta chain was profiled in a study of blood T cell repertoires in COVID-19. Study at large: Acute and convalescent COVID-19 specimens originated in the United States, Italy and Spain. T cells, B-cell-depleted T cells, or PBMCs supplied cDNA or gDNA.

Original analysis: For nucleated cells, counts were estimated from reference gene primer amplification. TCRdb's copy holds only in-frame clones and misses some; the assay was immunoSEQ multiplex PCR. V and J calls and clone size follow that table, whereas D and trimming were derived from the DNA. This table has approximately 100,000 clones, 91% appearing once. CDR3 length: 16 residues. The germline V gene encodes CDR1 MNHEY and CDR2 SMNVEV (reference sequence). V shed 10 bases and J 0 bases; nucleotides not matched to a gene: 12. The chain is built from TRBV27 and TRBJ1-3, with 7 bases lining up with TRBD1. The TCR originated in a man in his forties or fifties with acute or convalescent COVID-19. Specimen: peripheral blood. DNA of the CDR3: TGTGCCAACCTACGCTGGGACAGCAGCTCTGGAAACACCATATATTTT. This codes for CANLRWDSSSGNTIYF.